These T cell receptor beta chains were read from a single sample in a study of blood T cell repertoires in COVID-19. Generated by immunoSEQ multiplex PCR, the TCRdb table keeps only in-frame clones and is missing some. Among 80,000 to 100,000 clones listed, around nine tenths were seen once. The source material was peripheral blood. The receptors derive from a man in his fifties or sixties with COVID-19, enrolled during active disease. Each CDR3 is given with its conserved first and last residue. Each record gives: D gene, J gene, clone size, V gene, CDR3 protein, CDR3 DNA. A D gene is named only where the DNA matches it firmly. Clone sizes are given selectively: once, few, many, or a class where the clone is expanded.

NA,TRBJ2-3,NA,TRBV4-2,CASSQGREDTQYF,TGTGCCAGCAGCCAAGGCAGGGAAGATACGCAGTATTTT
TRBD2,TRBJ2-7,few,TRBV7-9,CASSYPTSGGTYEQYF,TGTGCCAGCAGCTACCCGACTAGCGGAGGGACTTACGAGCAGTACTTC
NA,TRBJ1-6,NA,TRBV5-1,CASSDPGGPSPLHF,TGCGCCAGCAGCGACCCTGGGGGCCCTTCACCCCTCCACTTT
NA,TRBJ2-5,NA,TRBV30,CAWSVLGAQWETQYF,TGTGCCTGGAGTGTATTGGGGGCTCAATGGGAGACCCAGTACTTC
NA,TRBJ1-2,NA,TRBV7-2,CASSLTLDFANYGYTF,TGTGCCAGCAGCTTAACTTTGGACTTTGCTAACTATGGCTACACCTTC
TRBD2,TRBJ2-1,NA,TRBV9,CASSVAAGGRLYEQFF,TGTGCCAGCAGCGTAGCAGCGGGGGGGCGGTTGTATGAGCAGTTCTTC
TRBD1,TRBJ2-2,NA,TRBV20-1,CSASTGVGGELFF,TGCAGTGCTAGTACAGGGGTGGGCGGGGAGCTGTTTTTT
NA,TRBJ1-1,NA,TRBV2,CASSSWTVGTEAFF,TGTGCCAGCAGTTCATGGACAGTCGGGACTGAAGCTTTCTTT
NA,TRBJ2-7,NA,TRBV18,CASSPPGYEQYF,TGTGCCAGCTCACCACCCGGCTACGAGCAGTACTTC
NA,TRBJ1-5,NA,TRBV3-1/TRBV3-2,CASSHSGYSNQPQHF,TGTGCCAGCAGCCACTCAGGGTATAGCAATCAGCCCCAGCATTTT
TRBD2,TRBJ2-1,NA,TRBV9,CASSETSGAYNEQFF,TGTGCCAGCAGCGAAACTAGCGGGGCTTACAATGAGCAGTTCTTC
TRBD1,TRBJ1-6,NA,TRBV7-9,CASSEMTGVVSPLHF,TGTGCCAGCAGCGAGATGACAGGGGTAGTTTCACCCCTCCACTTT
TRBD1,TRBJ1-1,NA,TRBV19,CASRALTGAEAFF,TGTGCCAGTAGAGCTCTGACAGGGGCTGAAGCTTTCTTT
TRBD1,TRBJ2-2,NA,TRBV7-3,CASSPGTGMSRNTGELFF,TGTGCCAGCAGCCCCGGGACAGGGATGTCTAGGAACACCGGGGAGCTGTTTTTT
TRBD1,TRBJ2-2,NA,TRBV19,CASIQGTGELFF,TGTGCCAGTATACAGGGGACCGGGGAGCTGTTTTTT
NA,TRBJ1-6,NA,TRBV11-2,CASSSSQNSPLHF,TGTGCCAGCAGCTCATCACAGAATTCACCCCTCCACTTT
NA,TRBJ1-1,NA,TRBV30,CAWGLTSMNTEAFF,TGTGCCTGGGGCTTGACATCTATGAACACTGAAGCTTTCTTT
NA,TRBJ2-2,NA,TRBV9,CASSPAVRSTNTGELFF,TGTGCCAGCAGCCCCGCCGTGAGGTCCACGAACACCGGGGAGCTGTTTTTT
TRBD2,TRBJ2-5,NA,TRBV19,CASGGQETQYF,TGTGCCAGCGGGGGGCAAGAGACCCAGTACTTC
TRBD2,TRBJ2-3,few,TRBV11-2,CASSVSGGIVADTQYF,TGTGCCAGCAGCGTTAGCGGGGGGATTGTCGCAGATACGCAGTATTTT
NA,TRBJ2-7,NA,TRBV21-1,CASSKLSGREQYF,TGTGCCAGCAGCAAACTGTCCGGGAGGGAGCAGTACTTC
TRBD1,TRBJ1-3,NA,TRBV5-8,CASSVDRAGSGNTIYF,TGTGCCAGCAGCGTGGACAGGGCAGGCTCTGGAAACACCATATATTTT
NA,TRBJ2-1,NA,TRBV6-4,CASRSYPGGEQFF,TGTGCCAGCAGAAGCTACCCCGGAGGAGAGCAGTTCTTC
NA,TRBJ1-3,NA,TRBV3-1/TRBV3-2,CASSQDGLRLGIYF,TGTGCCAGCAGCCAAGACGGATTGCGACTAGGCATATATTTT
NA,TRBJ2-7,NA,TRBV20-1,CSASGRSALGEQYF,TGCAGTGCTAGTGGGAGGAGCGCCCTCGGCGAGCAGTACTTC
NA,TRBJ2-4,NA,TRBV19,CASSIGRTKNIQYF,TGTGCCAGTAGTATAGGCAGGACCAAAAACATTCAGTACTTC
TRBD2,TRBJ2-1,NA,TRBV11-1,CASSLARGLAGKGEQFF,TGTGCCAGCAGCTTAGCGCGGGGACTAGCGGGGAAGGGTGAGCAGTTCTTC
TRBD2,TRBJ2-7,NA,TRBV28,CASSFSSGGSYEQYF,TGTGCCAGCAGTTTTTCTAGCGGAGGCTCCTACGAGCAGTACTTC
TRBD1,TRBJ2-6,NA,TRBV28,CASSLGRWWTGVSSGANVLTF,TGTGCCAGCAGTTTAGGGAGGTGGTGGACAGGGGTGAGCTCTGGGGCCAACGTCCTGACTTTC
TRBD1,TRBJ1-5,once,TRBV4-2,CASSQDRGPNQPQHF,TGTGCCAGCAGCCAAGACAGGGGGCCAAATCAGCCCCAGCATTTT
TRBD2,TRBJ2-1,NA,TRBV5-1,CASSLGVWTSGAYNEQFF,TGCGCCAGCAGCTTGGGGGTATGGACTAGCGGGGCCTACAATGAGCAGTTCTTC
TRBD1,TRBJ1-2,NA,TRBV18,CASSQGTGGRINYGYTF,TGTGCCAGCTCACAAGGGACAGGGGGACGCATCAACTATGGCTACACCTTC
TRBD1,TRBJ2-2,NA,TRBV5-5,CASRPTGGVGLFF,TGTGCCAGCAGGCCGACAGGGGGAGTAGGGCTGTTTTTT
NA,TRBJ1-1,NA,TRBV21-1,CASSKGPGVDTEAFF,TGTGCCAGCAGCAAAGGGCCCGGGGTCGACACTGAAGCTTTCTTT
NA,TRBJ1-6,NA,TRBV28,CASQDKANSPLHF,TGTGCCAGTCAGGACAAGGCGAATTCACCCCTCCACTTT
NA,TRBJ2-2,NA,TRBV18,CASSPPEGPPNTGELFF,TGTGCCAGCTCACCACCGGAGGGCCCTCCGAACACCGGGGAGCTGTTTTTT
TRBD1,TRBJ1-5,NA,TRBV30,CAWSRQGNQPQHF,TGTGCCTGGAGCCGACAGGGGAATCAGCCCCAGCATTTT
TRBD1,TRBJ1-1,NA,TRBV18,CASSPDRVSTEAFF,TGTGCCAGCTCACCCGACAGGGTGAGCACTGAAGCTTTCTTT
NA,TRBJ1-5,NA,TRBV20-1,CSASVQANQPQHF,TGCAGTGCTAGTGTCCAGGCTAATCAGCCCCAGCATTTT
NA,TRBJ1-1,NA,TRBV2,CASKGGTPSNDEAFF,TGTGCCAGCAAGGGGGGGACACCATCGAACGATGAAGCTTTCTTT
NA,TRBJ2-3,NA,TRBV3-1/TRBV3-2,CASSQVRGAKPTDTQYF,TGTGCCAGCAGCCAAGTTCGCGGGGCTAAACCCACAGATACGCAGTATTTT
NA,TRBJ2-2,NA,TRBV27,CASSFGRGNTGELFF,TGTGCCAGCAGTTTTGGAAGGGGTAACACCGGGGAGCTGTTTTTT
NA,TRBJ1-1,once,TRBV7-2,CASSQVVTEAFF,TGTGCCAGCAGTCAGGTGGTCACTGAAGCTTTCTTT
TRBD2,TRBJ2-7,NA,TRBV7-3,CADTSGGFEQYF,TGTGCCGACACTAGCGGGGGGTTCGAGCAGTACTTC
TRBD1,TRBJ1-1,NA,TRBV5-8,CASSLEGGGTEAFF,TGTGCCAGCAGCTTGGAAGGGGGCGGGACTGAAGCTTTCTTT
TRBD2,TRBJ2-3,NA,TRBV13,CASRVGLAGRTDTQYF,TGTGCCAGCAGGGTAGGACTAGCGGGTCGCACAGATACGCAGTATTTT
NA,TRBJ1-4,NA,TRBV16,CASSQSSPGTNEKLFF,TGTGCCAGCAGCCAATCCAGCCCCGGGACTAATGAAAAACTGTTTTTT
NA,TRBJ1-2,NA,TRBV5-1,CASSPDTGGGYTF,TGCGCCAGCAGCCCCGACACGGGGGGTGGCTACACCTTC
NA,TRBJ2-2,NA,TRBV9,CASSVRAGTGELFF,TGTGCCAGCAGCGTACGGGCGGGAACCGGGGAGCTGTTTTTT
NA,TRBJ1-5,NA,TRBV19,CASSIVGRNNQPQHF,TGTGCCAGTAGTATAGTCGGCAGGAACAATCAGCCCCAGCATTTT
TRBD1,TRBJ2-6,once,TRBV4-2,CASSQYLGDRVSGSGANVLTF,TGTGCCAGCAGCCAATACCTGGGGGACAGGGTTTCGGGCTCTGGGGCCAACGTCCTGACTTTC
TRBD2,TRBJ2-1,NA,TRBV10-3,CAISPGTSNYEQFF,TGTGCCATCAGCCCCGGGACTAGTAACTATGAGCAGTTCTTC
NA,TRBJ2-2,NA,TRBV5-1,CASSRDSYGGELFF,TGCGCCAGCAGCAGGGACTCCTACGGCGGGGAGCTGTTTTTT
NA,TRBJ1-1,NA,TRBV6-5,CASSWADSPNPFF,TGTGCCAGCTCATGGGCGGACAGTCCTAACCCTTTCTTT
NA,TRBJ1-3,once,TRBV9,CASSASFSGNTIYF,TGTGCCAGCAGCGCCTCGTTCTCTGGAAACACCATATATTTT